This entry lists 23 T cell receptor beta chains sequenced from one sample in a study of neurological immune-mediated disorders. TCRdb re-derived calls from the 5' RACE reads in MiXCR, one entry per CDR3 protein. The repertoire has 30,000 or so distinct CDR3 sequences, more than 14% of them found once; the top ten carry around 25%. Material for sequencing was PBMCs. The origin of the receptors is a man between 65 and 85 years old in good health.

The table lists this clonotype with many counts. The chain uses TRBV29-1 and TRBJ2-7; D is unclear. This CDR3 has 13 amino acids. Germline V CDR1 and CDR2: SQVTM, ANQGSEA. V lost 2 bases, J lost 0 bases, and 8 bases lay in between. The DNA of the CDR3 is TGCAGCGTTGAAAGCCTTAGCTCCTACGAGCAGTACTTC. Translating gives CSVESLSSYEQYF.

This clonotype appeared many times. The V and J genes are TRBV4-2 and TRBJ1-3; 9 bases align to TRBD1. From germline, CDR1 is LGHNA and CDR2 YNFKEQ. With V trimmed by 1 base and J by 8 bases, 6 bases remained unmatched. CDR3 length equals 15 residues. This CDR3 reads CASSQGWTGADTIYF. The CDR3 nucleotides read TGTGCCAGCAGCCAAGGATGGACAGGGGCGGACACCATATATTTT.

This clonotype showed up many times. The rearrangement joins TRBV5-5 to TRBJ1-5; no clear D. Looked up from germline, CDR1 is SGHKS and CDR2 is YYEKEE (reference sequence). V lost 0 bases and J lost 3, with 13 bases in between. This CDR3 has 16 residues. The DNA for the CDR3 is TGTGCCAGCAGCTTGGAAGGGCCGGGAGCCAATCAGCCCCAGCATTTT. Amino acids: CASSLEGPGANQPQHF.

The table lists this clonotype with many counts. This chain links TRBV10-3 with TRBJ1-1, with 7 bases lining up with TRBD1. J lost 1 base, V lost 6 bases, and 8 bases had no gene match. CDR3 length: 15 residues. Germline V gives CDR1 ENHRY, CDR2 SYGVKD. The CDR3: CAISHLGQRNTEAFF. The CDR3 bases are TGTGCCATCAGCCACCTGGGACAGAGGAACACTGAAGCTTTCTTT.

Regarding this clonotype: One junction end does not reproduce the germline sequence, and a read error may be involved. CDR3 coding DNA: TGTGCCAGTAGGCCCGACAGGGCCCCTTCGAACACCGGGGACCTGTTTTTT. Translation: CASRPDRAPSNTGDLFF. The chain carries TRBV6-2 or TRBV6-3 and TRBJ2-2; 7 bases are shared with TRBD1. This CDR3 contains 17 residues. Germline-derived CDR1 and CDR2 are MNHEY and SVGEGT.

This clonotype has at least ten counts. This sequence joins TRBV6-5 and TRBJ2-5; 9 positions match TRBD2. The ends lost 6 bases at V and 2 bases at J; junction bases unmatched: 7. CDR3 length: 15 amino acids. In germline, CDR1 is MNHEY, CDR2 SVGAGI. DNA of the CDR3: TGTGCCAGCAGCCCTAGCGGGGTCGTGCAAGAGACCCAGTACTTC. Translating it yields CASSPSGVVQETQYF.

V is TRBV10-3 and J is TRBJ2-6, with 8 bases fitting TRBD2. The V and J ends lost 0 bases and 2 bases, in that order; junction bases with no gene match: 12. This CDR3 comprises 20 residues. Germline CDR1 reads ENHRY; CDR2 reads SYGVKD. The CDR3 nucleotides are TGTGCCATCAGTGAGTCGTCGGGGGGGACACTTCGGGCTGGGGCCAACGTCCTGACTTTC. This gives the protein CAISESSGGTLRAGANVLTF.

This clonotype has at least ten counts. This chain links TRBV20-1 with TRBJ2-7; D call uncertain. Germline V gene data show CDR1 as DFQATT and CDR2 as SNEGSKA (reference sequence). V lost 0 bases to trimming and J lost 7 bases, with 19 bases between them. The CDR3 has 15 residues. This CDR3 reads CSARDSPGPAVEQYF. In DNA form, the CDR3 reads TGCAGTGCTAGAGATTCGCCGGGCCCCGCTGTAGAGCAGTACTTC.

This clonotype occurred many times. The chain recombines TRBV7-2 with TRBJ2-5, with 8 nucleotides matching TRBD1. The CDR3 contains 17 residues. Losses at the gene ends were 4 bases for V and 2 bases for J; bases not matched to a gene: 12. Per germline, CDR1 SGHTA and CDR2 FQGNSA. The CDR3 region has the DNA TGTGCCAGCAGCTCCACCTCGACAGGGGATCTACAAGAGACCCAGTACTTC. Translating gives CASSSTSTGDLQETQYF.

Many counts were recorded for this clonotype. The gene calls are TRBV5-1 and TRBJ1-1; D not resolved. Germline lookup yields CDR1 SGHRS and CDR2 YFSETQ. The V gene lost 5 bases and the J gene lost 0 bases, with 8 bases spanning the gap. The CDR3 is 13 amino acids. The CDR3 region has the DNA TGCGCCAGCAGGAGAGGGATGAACACTGAAGCTTTCTTT. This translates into CASRRGMNTEAFF.

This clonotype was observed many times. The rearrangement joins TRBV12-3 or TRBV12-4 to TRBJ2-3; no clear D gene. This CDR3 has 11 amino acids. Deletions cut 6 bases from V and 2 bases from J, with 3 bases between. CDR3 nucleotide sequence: TGTGCCAGCAGAATCACAGATACGCAGTATTTT. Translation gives CASRITDTQYF.

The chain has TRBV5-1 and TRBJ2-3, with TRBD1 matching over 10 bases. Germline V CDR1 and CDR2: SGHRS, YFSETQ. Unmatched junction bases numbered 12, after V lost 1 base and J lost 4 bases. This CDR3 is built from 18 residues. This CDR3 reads CASSLNPPGQGGADTQYF. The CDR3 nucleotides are TGCGCCAGCAGCTTGAACCCCCCCGGACAGGGGGGTGCAGATACGCAGTATTTT.

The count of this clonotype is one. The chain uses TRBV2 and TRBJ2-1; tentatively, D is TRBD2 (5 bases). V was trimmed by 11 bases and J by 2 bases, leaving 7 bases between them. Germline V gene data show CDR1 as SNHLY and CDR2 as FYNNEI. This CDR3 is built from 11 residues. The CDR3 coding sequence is TGTGCCTCCGGGGCCTACAATGAGCAGTTCTTC. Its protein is CASGAYNEQFF.

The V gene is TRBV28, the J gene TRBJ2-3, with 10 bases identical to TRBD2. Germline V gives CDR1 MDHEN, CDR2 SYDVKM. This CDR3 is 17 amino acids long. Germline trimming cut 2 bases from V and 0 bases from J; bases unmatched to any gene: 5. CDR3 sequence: CASSLRLAGASTDTQYF. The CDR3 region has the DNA TGTGCCAGCAGTTTAAGGCTAGCGGGAGCTAGCACAGATACGCAGTATTTT.

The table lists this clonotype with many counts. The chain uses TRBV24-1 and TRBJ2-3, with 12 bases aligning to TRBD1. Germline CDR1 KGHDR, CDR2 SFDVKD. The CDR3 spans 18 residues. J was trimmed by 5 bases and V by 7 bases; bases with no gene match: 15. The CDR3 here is CATSPHSGTGGAGDTQYF. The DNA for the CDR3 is TGTGCCACCAGCCCCCACTCCGGGACAGGGGGCGCAGGAGATACGCAGTATTTT.

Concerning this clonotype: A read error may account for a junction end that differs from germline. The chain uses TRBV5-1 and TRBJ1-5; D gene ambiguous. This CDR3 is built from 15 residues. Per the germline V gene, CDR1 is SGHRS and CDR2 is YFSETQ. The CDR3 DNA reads TGCGCCAGCAGCTTGGGGGAACATAGAAATCAGACCCAGCATTTT. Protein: CASSLGEHRNQTQHF.

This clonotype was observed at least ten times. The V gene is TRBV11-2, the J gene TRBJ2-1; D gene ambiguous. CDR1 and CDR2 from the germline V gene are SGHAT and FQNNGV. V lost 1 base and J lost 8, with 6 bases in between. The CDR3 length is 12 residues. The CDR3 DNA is TGTGCCAGCAGCTTAGTTCCGGATGAGCAGTTCTTC. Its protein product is CASSLVPDEQFF.

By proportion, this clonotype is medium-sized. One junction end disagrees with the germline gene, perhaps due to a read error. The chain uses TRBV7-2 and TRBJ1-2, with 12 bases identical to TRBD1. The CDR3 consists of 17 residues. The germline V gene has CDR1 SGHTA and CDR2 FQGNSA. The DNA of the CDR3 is TGTGCCAGCAGCTTATTGGGCCCCTCGGGACAGGGGGCGCAGAGGTCCTTC. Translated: CASSLLGPSGQGAQRSF.

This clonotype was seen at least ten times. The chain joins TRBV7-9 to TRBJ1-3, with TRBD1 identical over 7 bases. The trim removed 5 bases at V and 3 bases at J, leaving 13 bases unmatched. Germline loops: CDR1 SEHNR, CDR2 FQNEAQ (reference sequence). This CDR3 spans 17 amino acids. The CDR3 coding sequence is TGTGCCAGCAGCGTAGACAGGGCTCGATCGGTTGGAAACACCATATATTTT. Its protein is CASSVDRARSVGNTIYF.

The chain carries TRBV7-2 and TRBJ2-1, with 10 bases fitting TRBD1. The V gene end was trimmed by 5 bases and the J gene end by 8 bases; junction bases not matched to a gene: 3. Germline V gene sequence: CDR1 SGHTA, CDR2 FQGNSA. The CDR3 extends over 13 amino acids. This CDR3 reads CASSPGTGDEQFF. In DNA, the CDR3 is TGTGCCAGCAGCCCCGGGACAGGGGATGAGCAGTTCTTC.

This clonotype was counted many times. The CDR3: CSAVQGQGASPLHF. CDR3 coding DNA: TGCAGTGCCGTCCAGGGACAGGGGGCTTCACCCCTCCACTTT. J is TRBJ1-6 and V is TRBV20-1; 12 nucleotides agree with TRBD1. CDR1 is DFQATT, CDR2 SNEGSKA, per germline (reference sequence). V shed 6 bases and J 9 bases; nucleotides not matched to a gene: 6. The CDR3 covers 14 residues.

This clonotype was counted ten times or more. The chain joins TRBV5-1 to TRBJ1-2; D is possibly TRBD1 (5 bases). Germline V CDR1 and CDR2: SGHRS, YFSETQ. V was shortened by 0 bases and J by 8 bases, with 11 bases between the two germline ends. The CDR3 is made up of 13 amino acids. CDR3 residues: CASSLERGGGYTF. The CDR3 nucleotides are TGCGCCAGCAGCTTGGAAAGGGGTGGAGGCTACACCTTC.

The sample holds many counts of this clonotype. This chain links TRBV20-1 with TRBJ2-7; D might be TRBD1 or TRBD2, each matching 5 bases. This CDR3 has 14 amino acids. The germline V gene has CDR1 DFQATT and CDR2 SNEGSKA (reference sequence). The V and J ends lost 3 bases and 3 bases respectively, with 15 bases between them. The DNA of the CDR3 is TGCAGTGCTAGGGACCCGGGACCGAGCTACGAGCAGTACTTC. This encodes CSARDPGPSYEQYF.